This T cell receptor (beta chain) was identified in a study of blood T cells in healthy people across ages. Study information: Template switching captured about one barcoded beta molecule per two T cells.

The second PCR ran about 6 to 11 cycles with a sample-barcoded 5' primer and J-beta primers. TCRdb processed the 5' RACE reads anew with MiXCR; each CDR3 protein has one entry. The sample holds about 1.7 million distinct CDR3 sequences; about 30% are singletons and the top ten take 6.5% to 8.5%. The CDR3 covers 14 residues. Germline CDR1 DFQATT, CDR2 SNEGSKA (reference sequence). The V end was cut by 2 bases, the J end by 1 base, with 11 bases between. This rearrangement joins TRBV20-1 to TRBJ1-1; D might be TRBD1 (5 bases). This TCR came from a young woman in good health. Sample: blood. CDR3: CSARTDRRNTEAFF. In DNA, the CDR3 is TGCAGTGCTAGAACCGACAGAAGGAACACTGAAGCTTTCTTT.